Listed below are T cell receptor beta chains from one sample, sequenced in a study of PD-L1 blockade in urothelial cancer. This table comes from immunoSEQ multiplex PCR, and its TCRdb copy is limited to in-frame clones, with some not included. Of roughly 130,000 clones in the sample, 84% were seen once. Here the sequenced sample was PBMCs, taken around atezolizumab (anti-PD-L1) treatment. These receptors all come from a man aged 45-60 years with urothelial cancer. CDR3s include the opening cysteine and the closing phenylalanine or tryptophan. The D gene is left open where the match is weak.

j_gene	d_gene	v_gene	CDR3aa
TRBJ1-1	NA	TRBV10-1	CASSEFRTGRSTEAFF
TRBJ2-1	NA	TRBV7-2	CASSLKGGLYNEQFF
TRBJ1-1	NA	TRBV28	CASIPQAVLGTEAFF
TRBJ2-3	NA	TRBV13	CASSLSGGQVDTQYF
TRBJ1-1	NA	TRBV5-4	CASSLQGMNTEAFF
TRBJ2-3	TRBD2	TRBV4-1	CASSQDILGGTGGTDTQYF
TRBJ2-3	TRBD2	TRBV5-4	CASSIGGRESTDTQYF
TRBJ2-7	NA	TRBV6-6	CASSYSNEQYF
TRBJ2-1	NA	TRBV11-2	CASSLGQLNGNEQFF
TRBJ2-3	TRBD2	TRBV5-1	CASSQAAGGPSSDTQYF
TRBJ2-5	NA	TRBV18	CASSNNGGHQETQYF
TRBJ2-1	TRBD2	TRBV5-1	CASSLVLAGGGEQFF
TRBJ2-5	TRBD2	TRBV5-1	CASSPGLAGVQETQYF
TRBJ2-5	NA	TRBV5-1	CASSLGGGGGQETQYF
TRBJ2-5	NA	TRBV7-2	CASSLVAGKETQYF
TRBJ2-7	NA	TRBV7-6	CASSLARTTRSSYEQYF
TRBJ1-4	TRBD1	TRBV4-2	CASSNTGGGDEKLFF
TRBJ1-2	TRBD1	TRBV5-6	CASSWGQVNYGYTF
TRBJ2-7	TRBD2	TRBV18	CASSPPAGGPYEQYF
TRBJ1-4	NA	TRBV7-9	CASSRGATNEKLFF
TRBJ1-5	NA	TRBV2	CASSRERDQPQHF
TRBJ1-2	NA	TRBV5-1	CASSFSGEVYGYTF
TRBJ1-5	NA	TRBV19	CASTPGQLNQPQHF
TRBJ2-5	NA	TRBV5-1	CASSSRGLSQETQYF
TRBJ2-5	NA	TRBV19	CASSIVSGPQETQYF
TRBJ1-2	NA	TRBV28	CASSGPDRLTNYGYTF
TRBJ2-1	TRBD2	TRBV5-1	CASSFLAGNEQFF
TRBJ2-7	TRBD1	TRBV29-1	CSVERQGHEQYF
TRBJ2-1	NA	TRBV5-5	CASSLVARGPYNEQFF
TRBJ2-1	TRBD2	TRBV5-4	CASSPAGGEQFF
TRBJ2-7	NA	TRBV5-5	CASSLVQSYEQYF
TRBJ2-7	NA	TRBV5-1	CASSPNYYEQYF
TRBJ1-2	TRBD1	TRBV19	CASSVSLGVTGGMDGYTF
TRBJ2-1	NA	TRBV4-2	CASSQDQTVGNEQFF
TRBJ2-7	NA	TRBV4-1	CASSQGLGLGGEQYF
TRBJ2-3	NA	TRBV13	CASSSEVQNTDTQYF
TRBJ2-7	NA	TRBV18	CASSARGAAYEQYF
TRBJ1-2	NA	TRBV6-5	CASRRTTNYGYTF
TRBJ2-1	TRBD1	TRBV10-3	CAISSTLPGQGNEQFF
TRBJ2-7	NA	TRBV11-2	CASQGSGYEQYF
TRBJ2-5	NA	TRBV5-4	CASSLAGRTTQETQYF
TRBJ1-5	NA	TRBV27	CASSLRGLSNQPQHF
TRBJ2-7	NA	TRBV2	CASSEGQNLREQYF
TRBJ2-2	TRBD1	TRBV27	CASSPLKGTGATGELFF
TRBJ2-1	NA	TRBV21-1	CASSKGEHCSGSTYNEQFF
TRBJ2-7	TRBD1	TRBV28	CATSQGQAIRQYF
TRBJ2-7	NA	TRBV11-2	CASSPHMRSDEQYF
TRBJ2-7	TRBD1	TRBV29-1	CSDGWRQGTYEQYF
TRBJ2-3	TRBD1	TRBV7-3	CASSRGTDTSTDTQYF
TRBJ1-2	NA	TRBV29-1	CSAGGDYGYTF
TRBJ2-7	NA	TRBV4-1	CASSRNRGGQDLYEQYF
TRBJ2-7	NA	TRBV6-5	CASSETTYEQYF
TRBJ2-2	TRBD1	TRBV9	CASGRQGASTGELFF
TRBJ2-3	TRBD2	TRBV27	CASSYGGGPTDTQYF
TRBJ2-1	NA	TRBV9	CASSVVDHSRNEQFF
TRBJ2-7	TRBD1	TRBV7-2	CASSLASQGAKYEQYF
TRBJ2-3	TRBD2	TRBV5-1	CASSLDWGGDTQYF
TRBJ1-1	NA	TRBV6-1	CAGRRAGRTEAFF
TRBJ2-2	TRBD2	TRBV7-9	CASSHKTSGTTKITGELFF